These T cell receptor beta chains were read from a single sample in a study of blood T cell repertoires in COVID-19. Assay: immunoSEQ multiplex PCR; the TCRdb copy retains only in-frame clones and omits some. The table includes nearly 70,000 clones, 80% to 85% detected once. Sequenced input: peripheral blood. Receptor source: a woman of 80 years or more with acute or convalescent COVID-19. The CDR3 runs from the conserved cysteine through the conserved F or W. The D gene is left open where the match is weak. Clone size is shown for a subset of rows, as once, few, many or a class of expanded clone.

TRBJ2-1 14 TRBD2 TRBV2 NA TGTGCCAGCAGAGAGAGCGGGGGGGCCGGTGAGCAGTTCTTC CASRESGGAGEQFF
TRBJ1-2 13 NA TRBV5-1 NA TGCGCCAGCAGCACGGGAGCGAACTATGGCTACACCTTC CASSTGANYGYTF
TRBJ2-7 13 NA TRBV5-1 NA TGCGCCAGCAGCTTAGGCGGGGTCTACGAGCAGTACTTC CASSLGGVYEQYF
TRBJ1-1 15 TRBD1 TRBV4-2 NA TGTGCCAGCAGCCAAGACCCGACAGGGAGGACTGAAGCTTTCTTT CASSQDPTGRTEAFF
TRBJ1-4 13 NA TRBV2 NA TGTGCCAGCATATACGGGTTTAATGAAAAACTGTTTTTT CASIYGFNEKLFF
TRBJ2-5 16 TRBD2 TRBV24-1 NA TGTGCCACCAGTGATTTTAGCGGGGGCCACCAAGAGACCCAGTACTTC CATSDFSGGHQETQYF
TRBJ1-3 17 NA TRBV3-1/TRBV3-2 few TGTGCCAGCAGCCAAGATCGGTACAGTCTCTCTGGAAACACCATATATTTT CASSQDRYSLSGNTIYF
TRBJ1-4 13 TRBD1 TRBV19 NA TGTGCCAGTACGGGACAGGGTCGCGAAAAACTGTTTTTT CASTGQGREKLFF
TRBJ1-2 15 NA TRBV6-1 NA TGTGCCAGCAGTGAATTGGTGAGGTTGAGCTATGGCTACACCTTC CASSELVRLSYGYTF
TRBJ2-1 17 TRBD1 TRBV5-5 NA TGTGCCAGCAGCTTTCGGGAGGGGACAGGGGTGCGGAATGAGCAGTTCTTC CASSFREGTGVRNEQFF
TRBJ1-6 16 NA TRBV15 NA TGTGCCACCAGCAGAGATCGGGGAATTTATAATTCACCCCTCCACTTT CATSRDRGIYNSPLHF
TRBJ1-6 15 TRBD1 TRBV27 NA TGTGCCAGCATACGGCAGGGGGACCCGTCTTGGGCCCTCCACTTT CASIRQGDPSWALHF
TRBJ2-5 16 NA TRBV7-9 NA TGTGCCAGCAGCTCGACGGACAGATTGTCTCAAGAGACCCAGTACTTC CASSSTDRLSQETQYF
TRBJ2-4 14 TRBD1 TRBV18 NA TGTGCCAGCTCTGACGACAGGGACAAAAACATTCAGTACTTC CASSDDRDKNIQYF
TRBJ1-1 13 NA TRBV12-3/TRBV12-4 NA TGTGCCAGCATCGCGAGGATGAACACTGAAGCTTTCTTT CASIARMNTEAFF
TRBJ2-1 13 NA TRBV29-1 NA TGCAGCGTTGAACGTCAGGCGAACAATGAGCAGTTCTTC CSVERQANNEQFF
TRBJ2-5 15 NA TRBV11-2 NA TGTGCCAGCAGCCGACTAGTTGGTCCCCAAGAGACCCAGTACTTC CASSRLVGPQETQYF
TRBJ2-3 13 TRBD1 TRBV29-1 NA TGCAGCGTTGGAACAGGGGCCCCCTCTACGCAGTATTTT CSVGTGAPSTQYF
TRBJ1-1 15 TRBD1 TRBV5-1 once TGCGCCAGCAGCAGGACAGGGTCGGGGAACACTGAAGCTTTCTTT CASSRTGSGNTEAFF
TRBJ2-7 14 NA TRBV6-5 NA TGTGCCAGCAGCCCCCAGGCAGGGCCCTACGAGCAGTACTTC CASSPQAGPYEQYF
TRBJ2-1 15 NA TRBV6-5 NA TGTGCCAGCAGCCTAGGGGGGGCCTCCTACAATGAGCAGTTCTTC CASSLGGASYNEQFF
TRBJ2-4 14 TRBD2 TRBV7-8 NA TGTGCCAGCAGCATTACACCGGGACTAGCGGTTCAGTACTTC CASSITPGLAVQYF
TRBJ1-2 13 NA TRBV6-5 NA TGTGCCAGCAGTTATGAAAGGAGGTCTGGCTACACCTTC CASSYERRSGYTF
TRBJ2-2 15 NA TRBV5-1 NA TGCGCCAGCAGCTTTACTCCGGGGAACACCGGGGAGCTGTTTTTT CASSFTPGNTGELFF
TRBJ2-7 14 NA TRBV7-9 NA TGTGCCAGCAGCCGCAGGGATAGCTCCTACGAGCAGTACTTC CASSRRDSSYEQYF
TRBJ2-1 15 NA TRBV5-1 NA TGCGCCAGCAGCTTCCGGGACTTACCTGTCAATGAGCAGTTCTTC CASSFRDLPVNEQFF
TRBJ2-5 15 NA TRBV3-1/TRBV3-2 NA TGTGCCAGCAGCCAAGATCGGGGTAGGCGGGAGACCCAGTACTTC CASSQDRGRRETQYF
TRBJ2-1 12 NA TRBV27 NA TGTGCCAGCAGTCTACAGGGAAATGAGCAGTTCTTC CASSLQGNEQFF
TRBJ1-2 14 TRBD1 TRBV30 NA TGTGCCTGGGGCCCTCAGGGGGCGGACTATGGCTACACCTTC CAWGPQGADYGYTF
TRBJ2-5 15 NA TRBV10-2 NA TGCGCCAGCAGTGAGTCATGGGGATCAGGGGAGACCCAGTACTTC CASSESWGSGETQYF
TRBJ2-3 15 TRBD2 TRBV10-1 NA TGCGCCAGCAGTGAGACTAGCGGTATCACAGATACGCAGTATTTT CASSETSGITDTQYF
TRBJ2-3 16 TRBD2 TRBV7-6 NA TGTGCCAGCAGCTTAGTTTACGGGACTAGCGGGGGAGGGCAGTATTTT CASSLVYGTSGGGQYF
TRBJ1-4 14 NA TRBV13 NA TGTGCCAGCAGCACGGGTCTGTCCCGTGGGAAACTGTTTTTT CASSTGLSRGKLFF
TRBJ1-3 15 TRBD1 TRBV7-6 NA TGTGCCAGCAGCCCCCGGACAGGGGCTGGAAACACCATATATTTT CASSPRTGAGNTIYF
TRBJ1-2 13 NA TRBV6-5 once TGTGCCAGCAGTACAGGGAAGGGCTATGGCTACACCTTC CASSTGKGYGYTF
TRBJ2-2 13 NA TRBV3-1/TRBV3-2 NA TGTGCCAGCAGCCCCCGGGGAACTGGGGAGCTGTTTTTT CASSPRGTGELFF
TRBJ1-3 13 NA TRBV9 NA TGTGCCAGCAGCCCGCGGGGAGGAAACACCATATATTTT CASSPRGGNTIYF